A selection of T cell receptor beta chains follows, all from one sample in a study of low-dose radiotherapy and immunotherapy resistance in tumors. TCRdb re-analysed the reads in MiXCR, keeping a single row per CDR3 protein. The repertoire holds about 39,000 distinct CDR3 sequences, with around a third as singletons. The specimen comprised PBMCs, sampled before treatment. These receptors came from a male donor with gallbladder cancer. Each CDR3 is given with its conserved first and last residue. Each record gives: J gene, V gene, clone size, D gene, CDR3 DNA, CDR3 protein. D genes are given only for firm matches. Expanded clones get a size class; other rows say once, few or many, or leave the size out.

>TRBJ2-1|TRBV20-1|many|TRBD2
TGCAGTGCTTCTAAACCGACCGGGGGGGCCAGCGATGAGCAGTTCTTC
CSASKPTGGASDEQFF
>TRBJ2-7|TRBV19|-|-
TGTGCCAGTAGTACGACGACGGGGTGGGAGCAGTACTTC
CASSTTTGWEQYF
>TRBJ1-1|TRBV27|-|TRBD1
TGTGCCAGCGACAGGGGTCAAGGGGGCACTGAAGCTTTCTTT
CASDRGQGGTEAFF
>TRBJ2-2|TRBV5-1|many|TRBD1
TGCGCCAGCAGCTTGAGGGGACAGGGATTGGCCGGGGAGCTGTTTTTT
CASSLRGQGLAGELFF
>TRBJ2-1|TRBV28|medium-sized|TRBD2
TGTGCCAGCACCCCGGGACTAGCGGACACTATCTACAATGAGCAGTTCTTC
CASTPGLADTIYNEQFF
>TRBJ2-1|TRBV5-1|many|TRBD2
TGCGCCAGCAGCTTGGTTGCGGGAGGTCCCTCCTCCTACAATGAGCAGTTCTTC
CASSLVAGGPSSYNEQFF
>TRBJ2-7|TRBV7-2|-|TRBD2
TGTGCCAGCAGCTCCGAGGGACTAGCGGGGGGTCTCGACGAGCAGTACTTC
CASSSEGLAGGLDEQYF
>TRBJ2-3|TRBV19|many|TRBD2
TGTGCCAGTAGTGTCGAAGCGGGACGCACAGATACGCAGTATTTT
CASSVEAGRTDTQYF
>TRBJ2-7|TRBV2|-|-
TGTGCCAGCAGTGTACAGCAGGGGATGGGATACGAGCAGTACTTC
CASSVQQGMGYEQYF
>TRBJ1-2|TRBV27|medium-sized|-
TGTGCCAGCAGAGCCCCCTCGGGACCGCCTGGCTACACCTTC
CASRAPSGPPGYTF
>TRBJ2-6|TRBV5-1|many|-
TGCGCCAGCAGGGCCTCTGGGGCCAACGTCCTGACTTTC
CASRASGANVLTF
>TRBJ2-7|TRBV3-1|-|-
TGTGCCAGCAGCCAAGGGCGGAGCAAGAACTACGAGCAGTACTTC
CASSQGRSKNYEQYF
>TRBJ2-5|TRBV2|-|-
TGTGCCAGCAGGGGGGTTTATATCCAAGAGACCCAGTACTTC
CASRGVYIQETQYF
>TRBJ2-3|TRBV7-9|-|-
TGTGCCAGCAGCGTTCCCGGGGATACGCAGTATTTT
CASSVPGDTQYF
>TRBJ2-7|TRBV27|many|-
TGTGCCAGCTCCTGGGGGCGGGGCTCCTACGAGCAGTACTTC
CASSWGRGSYEQYF
>TRBJ2-1|TRBV7-8|many|TRBD2
TGTGCCAGCAGCTTACTAGCGGGGGGGCGTAATGAGCAGTTCTTC
CASSLLAGGRNEQFF
>TRBJ2-7|TRBV18|many|-
TGTGCCAGCTCACCCCCAGACGGGGGGCACTACGAGCAGTACTTC
CASSPPDGGHYEQYF
>TRBJ2-2|TRBV20-1|-|-
TGCAGTGCTAGAGATGTAACCGGGGAGCTGTTTTTT
CSARDVTGELFF
>TRBJ1-5|TRBV5-5|many|-
TGTGCCAGCAGTTTGATGGGGGGGGGCGCGAGCAATCAGCCCCAGCATTTT
CASSLMGGGASNQPQHF
>TRBJ1-1|TRBV25-1|many|-
TGTGCCAGCAGTGAATGGGGGCTGGGCCCCGCGGACGATGAAGCTTTCTTT
CASSEWGLGPADDEAFF
>TRBJ2-2|TRBV7-3|-|TRBD1
TGTGCCAGCAGCCCCCGGGACAGGGTAATCACCGGGGAGCTGTTTTTT
CASSPRDRVITGELFF
>TRBJ2-7|TRBV18|many|-
TGTGCCAGCTCACCACTCGGGGGACTTTCCTCCTACGAGCAGTACTTC
CASSPLGGLSSYEQYF
>TRBJ2-5|TRBV20-1|many|-
TGCAGTGCCCCCTCGGGAAGCGTTCCTGGGGAGACCCAGTACTTC
CSAPSGSVPGETQYF
>TRBJ1-5|TRBV14|many|-
TGTGCCAGCACCGCGGTTCAGCCCCAGCATTTT
CASTAVQPQHF
>TRBJ2-1|TRBV6-2/TRBV6-3|many|TRBD2
TGTGCCAGCAGTTCCCTTAGCGGGACCTACAATGAGCAGTTCTTC
CASSSLSGTYNEQFF
>TRBJ2-1|TRBV29-1|few|TRBD2
TGCAGCTCCCGGGAGGGGAGCAATGAGCAGTTCTTC
CSSREGSNEQFF
>TRBJ2-7|TRBV18|many|-
TGTGCCAGCTCACCACGGGACGGGGGCTACGAGCAGTACTTC
CASSPRDGGYEQYF
>TRBJ2-1|TRBV12-3/TRBV12-4|-|-
TGTGCCAGCAGCCATAATAGGGGTGAGCAGTTCTTC
CASSHNRGEQFF
>TRBJ2-1|TRBV28|medium-sized|TRBD1
TGTGCCAGCAGTTCGGCAGGGGGCCGCACTGAGCAGTTCTTC
CASSSAGGRTEQFF
>TRBJ2-7|TRBV4-1|many|-
TGCGCCAGCAGCCAAGTTTACGGGGACTACGAGCAGTACTTC
CASSQVYGDYEQYF
>TRBJ2-7|TRBV3-1|-|-
TGTGCCAGCAGCCCCAGGGATCCCTACGAGCAGTACTTC
CASSPRDPYEQYF
>TRBJ2-3|TRBV6-2/TRBV6-3|few|-
TGTGCCAGCAGCCCAACGGTAGATACGCAGTATTTT
CASSPTVDTQYF
>TRBJ2-1|TRBV27|many|-
TGTGCCAGCAGTTTAAAGGGGCAGTACAATGAGCAGTTCTTC
CASSLKGQYNEQFF